These T cell receptor beta chains were read from a single sample in a study of naive and memory T cell subsets. Each CDR3 protein gets one entry after TCRdb re-called the UMI-ligation and nested PCR reads with MiXCR. This sample has 100,000 or so distinct CDR3 sequences, with roughly 7.3% found just once. The material sequenced was central memory CD4+ T cells from blood. The receptors here all came from a human donor in good health. Each CDR3 is given with its conserved first and last residue. D genes are given only for firm matches. Rows give clone size only sometimes, using once, few, many, or a class for an expanded clone.

d_gene	v_gene	j_gene	abundance	CDR3aa	CDR3nt
NA	TRBV27	TRBJ1-6	many	CASSLGGGTYSPLHF	TGTGCCAGCAGTTTAGGGGGCGGAACGTATTCACCCCTCCACTTT
TRBD1	TRBV20-1	TRBJ1-1	many	CSVGQTNTEAFF	TGCAGTGTGGGACAGACGAACACTGAAGCTTTCTTT
NA	TRBV5-5	TRBJ2-5	many	CASSLPLSATGQETQYF	TGTGCCAGCAGCTTGCCCCTTTCGGCCACGGGACAAGAGACCCAGTACTTC
TRBD2	TRBV12-5	TRBJ2-3	many	CASGRTSGTPQYF	TGTGCTAGTGGACGGACTAGCGGGACACCGCAGTATTTT
NA	TRBV12-3/TRBV12-4	TRBJ1-1	many	CASSLPRHTEAFF	TGTGCCAGCAGTCTGCCAAGGCACACTGAAGCTTTCTTT
TRBD1	TRBV19	TRBJ1-1	many	CASNRGEWTEAFF	TGTGCCAGCAACAGGGGTGAGTGGACTGAAGCTTTCTTT
TRBD2	TRBV24-1	TRBJ2-1	many	CATSSGREQTNEQFF	TGTGCCACCAGTAGCGGGAGGGAACAAACCAATGAGCAGTTCTTC
TRBD1	TRBV20-1	TRBJ1-4	many	CSVPRLRDRGEKLFF	TGCAGTGTCCCGCGCCTCCGGGACAGGGGTGAAAAACTGTTTTTT
NA	TRBV18	TRBJ1-5	many	CASSPTINQPQHF	TGTGCCAGCTCACCGACGATCAATCAGCCCCAGCATTTT
NA	TRBV14	TRBJ1-2	NA	CASSQGWDGDYGYTF	TGTGCCAGCAGCCAAGGCTGGGACGGAGACTATGGCTACACCTTC
NA	TRBV6-1	TRBJ2-7	NA	CASTALKTYEQYF	TGTGCCAGCACGGCACTGAAAACCTACGAGCAGTACTTC
NA	TRBV24-1	TRBJ2-1	NA	CATGVKSAYNEQFF	TGTGCCACTGGGGTAAAGAGCGCCTACAATGAGCAGTTCTTC
NA	TRBV29-1	TRBJ2-3	many	CSVRGVATDTQYF	TGCAGCGTTAGGGGAGTCGCGACAGATACGCAGTATTTT